A single sample is the source of the 25 T cell receptor beta chains below, sequenced in a study of CXCR3-negative and CXCR3-positive naive CD8 T cells (dated by TCRdb to 2018 to 2020). Overall study outcomes, separate from this receptor: Compared with CXCR3-negative naive cells, CXCR3-positive naive cells had TRB CDR3s with higher hydrophobicity (lower Kidera factor 4), lower energy, and higher strength and volume indices.

TCRdb names NextSeq 550 as the instrument used. The Human TCR Profiling Kit (MiLaboratory) was used to make UMI-labeled 5' RACE TRB cDNA libraries. Based on TCRdb reprocessing of the reads, there is one entry per CDR3 protein sequence, and DNA is missing. The record for this sample contains around 160,000 distinct CDR3 sequences. The top ten constitute around 0.3% of the sample. The antigens of these receptors remain unknown. The sequenced sample was naive CXCR3+ CD8+ T cells from blood. Reading the label with the study, this specimen's cell subset or site is: CD45RO-CCR7+CD27+CD95- naive CD8+ T cells expressing CXCR3 (TNR3+). The receptors were gathered from a human donor in good health. Some clones in this sample may be carry-over from other donors' samples.

The chain has TRBV20-1 and TRBJ1-1. Germline V gives CDR1 DFQATT, CDR2 SNEGSKA (reference sequence). CDR3 length: 14 amino acids. The CDR3 spells CSARERIMGTEAFF.

The V call is TRBV6-5, the J call TRBJ1-5; TCRdb returns TRBD1, unconfirmable since there is no DNA. Germline V gene data show CDR1 as MNHEY and CDR2 as SVGAGI. This CDR3 spans 14 amino acids. CDR3 region: CASSYLQGRQPQHF.

The rearrangement links TRBV20-1 to TRBJ2-7; the D call from TCRdb, TRBD1, cannot be confirmed without DNA. The CDR3 loop spans 15 amino acids. The V gene's germline CDR1 is DFQATT and CDR2 SNEGSKA (reference sequence). The CDR3 reads CSARDRGTGGYEQYF.

The J gene is TRBJ2-7, the V gene TRBV28; no DNA is available, so the TRBD1 call from TCRdb remains unchecked. CDR1 MDHEN and CDR2 SYDVKM come from the germline V gene. The CDR3 is made up of 14 amino acids. CDR3 region: CASTLGGNPYEQYF.

J is TRBJ2-7 and V is TRBV3-1; the TCRdb call, TRBD1, lacks DNA for checking. In germline, CDR1 is LGHDT, CDR2 YNNKEL (reference sequence). The CDR3 totals 16 residues. CDR3: CASSHPTGSSSYEQYF.

The V gene is TRBV27, the J gene TRBJ2-1; checking the TCRdb D call of TRBD1 is not possible without DNA. The CDR3 is made up of 13 amino acids. Germline values: CDR1 MNHEY, CDR2 SMNVEV (reference sequence). The chain's CDR3 is CASSSPSGNEQFF.

The chain employs TRBV29-1 and TRBJ2-7. The CDR3 extends over 12 amino acids. Germline CDR1 is SQVTM and CDR2 is ANQGSEA. The CDR3 is CSVNQDTYEQYF.

The chain links TRBV29-1 to TRBJ2-7; TCRdb outputs TRBD1, but without DNA this stays unchecked. Germline V CDR1 and CDR2: SQVTM, ANQGSEA. CDR3 length: 14 residues. The CDR3 is CSVRQEPGTYEQYF.

V is TRBV13 and J is TRBJ1-1; with no DNA, the TCRdb D assignment of TRBD1 cannot be verified. Germline-derived CDR1 and CDR2 are PRHDT and FYEKMQ (reference sequence). CDR3 size: 15 residues. The CDR3 sequence is CASSLMGGRGTEAFF.

This CDR3 reads CASRFAGLAGEDTQYF. The rearrangement joins TRBV7-9 to TRBJ2-3; the TCRdb D gene call, TRBD2, has no DNA to confirm it. The CDR3 runs to 16 residues. Germline assignment: CDR1 SEHNR and CDR2 FQNEAQ (reference sequence).

This chain connects TRBV14 to TRBJ2-2; with no DNA, the TCRdb D assignment of TRBD1 cannot be verified. Germline V gene data show CDR1 as SGHDN and CDR2 as FVKESK. This CDR3 is built from 19 residues. The CDR3 reads CASSQDGRTGGPNTGELFF. The full variable domain, completed using reference TRBV14 and TRBJ2-2, is EAGVTQFPSHSVIEKGQTVTLRCDPISGHDNLYWYRRVMGKEIKFLLHFVKESKQDESGMPNNRFLAERTGGTYSTLKVQPAELEDSGVYFCASSQDGRTGGPNTGELFFGEGSRLTVL.

The chain couples TRBV7-8 to TRBJ1-5; the D call from TCRdb, TRBD1, cannot be confirmed without DNA. CDR1 and CDR2 (germline): SGHVS, FQNEAQ. The CDR3 sequence is 12 residues long. CDR3 residues: CASSLPQGPQHF. The variable domain in full, completed from reference TRBV7-8 and TRBJ1-5, reads GAGVSQSPRYKVAKRGQDVALRCDPISGHVSLFWYQQALGQGPEFLTYFQNEAQLDKSGLPSDRFFAERPEGSVSTLKIQRTQQEDSAVYLCASSLPQGPQHFGDGTRLSIL.

The chain joins TRBV4-2 to TRBJ2-1. From germline, CDR1 is LGHNA and CDR2 YNFKEQ. CDR3 size: 13 residues. CDR3: CASSQDLRNEQFF.

The chain uses TRBV20-1 and TRBJ1-5; the D gene TCRdb calls, TRBD1, cannot be checked with no DNA. CDR1 and CDR2 (germline): DFQATT, SNEGSKA (reference sequence). The CDR3 sequence is 15 residues long. The CDR3 protein is CSARDPGVVSQPQHF.

The chain joins TRBV13 to TRBJ2-1; TCRdb picks TRBD2, but there is no DNA to check that call. The CDR3 runs to 15 residues. Looked up from germline, CDR1 is PRHDT and CDR2 is FYEKMQ (reference sequence). CDR3 loop: CASSSRLAGGHEQFF. Together with reference TRBV13 and TRBJ2-1, the CDR3 gives the full variable domain: AAGVIQSPRHLIKEKRETATLKCYPIPRHDTVYWYQQGPGQDPQFLISFYEKMQSDKGSIPDRFSAQQFSDYHSELNMSSLELGDSALYFCASSSRLAGGHEQFFGPGTRLTVL.

The chain combines TRBV20-1 with TRBJ1-2; TCRdb returns TRBD1, unconfirmable since there is no DNA. This CDR3 has 13 amino acids. Germline CDR1 DFQATT, CDR2 SNEGSKA (reference sequence). CDR3 amino acids: CSASARGSYGYTF.

The chain carries TRBV29-1 and TRBJ1-1; with no DNA, the TCRdb D assignment of TRBD1 cannot be verified. Germline CDR1 is SQVTM and CDR2 is ANQGSEA. This CDR3 comprises 12 residues. The CDR3 sequence is CSVQRQDTEAFF. The variable domain in full, completed from reference TRBV29-1 and TRBJ1-1, reads SAVISQKPSRDICQRGTSLTIQCQVDSQVTMMFWYRQQPGQSLTLIATANQGSEATYESGFVIDKFPISRPNLTFSTLTVSNMSPEDSSIYLCSVQRQDTEAFFGQGTRLTVV.

The rearrangement joins TRBV12-3 or TRBV12-4 to TRBJ2-5; checking the TCRdb D call of TRBD1 is not possible without DNA. The CDR3 extends over 12 amino acids. Here the CDR3 reads CASNTLGETQYF.

V gene TRBV7-2 combines with J gene TRBJ2-7; TCRdb lists TRBD2, though no DNA is available to test this call. Germline lookup yields CDR1 SGHTA and CDR2 FQGNSA. The CDR3 is 14 residues long. CDR3 protein: CASSPSGGGYEQYF.

This chain connects TRBV21-1 to TRBJ2-7; lacking DNA, the TRBD1 call made by TCRdb goes unchecked. TRBV21-1 is given as a pseudogene. This CDR3 comprises 14 residues. The CDR3 reads CASSSRTDSYEQYF.

The J gene is TRBJ2-7, the V gene TRBV20-1; TCRdb reports TRBD1, a call that lacks DNA to check it against. The CDR3 is 13 amino acids. Germline V CDR1 and CDR2: DFQATT, SNEGSKA (reference sequence). The CDR3: CSAIDRGLDEQYF.

The chain combines TRBV19 with TRBJ1-1. Germline V gene lookup returns CDR1 LNHDA and CDR2 SQIVND (reference sequence). This CDR3 comprises 14 residues. The CDR3 region is CASNPNGAITEAFF.

The chain couples TRBV7-3 to TRBJ2-3; TCRdb returns TRBD2, unconfirmable since there is no DNA. The CDR3 runs 15 residues. Germline V CDR1 and CDR2: SGHTA, FQGTGA. Here the CDR3 reads CASSSIQRDTDTQYF.

The chain links TRBV6-2 or TRBV6-3 to TRBJ2-2; TCRdb's assignment of TRBD2 cannot be checked, as there is no DNA. Germline values: CDR1 MNHEY, CDR2 SVGEGT. CDR3 size: 15 residues. CDR3: CASSPWTSSTGELFF.

This sequence joins TRBV12-3 or TRBV12-4 and TRBJ2-5. The CDR3 loop spans 11 amino acids. CDR3 sequence: CTSSTSETQYF.